The rows below give T cell receptor beta chains drawn from one sample of a study of cytomegalovirus exposure and HLA in healthy donors. Using immunoSEQ multiplex PCR, the repertoire was profiled, and TCRdb retains in-frame clones only, with some absent. The repertoire includes over 75,000 clones, roughly two thirds of them detected once, and roughly 2% sits in the top ten. Sequenced: PBMCs. The receptors derive from a human donor in good health. Both conserved end residues are part of each CDR3. The order of the fields is CDR3 protein, CDR3 DNA, clone size, V gene, D gene, J gene. The D gene is left open where the match is weak. Size tells how often a clone was seen (once, few, many) or the class of an expanded clone, and some rows leave it out.

CASSVSPGGPNTGELFF	TGTGCCAGCAGTGTATCGCCGGGGGGCCCCAACACCGGGGAGCTGTTTTTT	once	TRBV2	.	TRBJ2-2
CASSYWAIDSPLHF	TGTGCCAGCAGTTACTGGGCCATCGACTCACCCCTCCACTTT	.	TRBV6-5	.	TRBJ1-6
CASSFGGGASQPQHF	TGTGCCAGCAGCTTCGGTGGGGGGGCCAGTCAGCCCCAGCATTTT	few	TRBV7-8	.	TRBJ1-5
CASSLGGYYGYTF	TGCGCCAGCAGCTTGGGCGGATACTATGGCTACACCTTC	.	TRBV5-1	.	TRBJ1-2
CATQGAENTEAFF	TGCGCCACCCAGGGGGCTGAGAACACTGAAGCTTTCTTT	few	TRBV5-1	TRBD1	TRBJ1-1
CASSPGDRMNTEAFF	TGCGCCAGCAGCCCGGGGGACAGGATGAACACTGAAGCTTTCTTT	few	TRBV5-1	TRBD1	TRBJ1-1
CASSGDRGSNYGYTF	TGTGCCAGTAGTGGAGACAGGGGAAGTAACTATGGCTACACCTTC	few	TRBV19	TRBD1	TRBJ1-2
CASSPSQGSGNTIYF	TGTGCCAGTAGTCCATCACAGGGATCTGGAAACACCATATATTTT	.	TRBV19	.	TRBJ1-3
CASSLLPGLGAGELFF	TGCGCCAGCAGCTTGTTACCGGGACTAGGCGCCGGGGAGCTGTTTTTT	few	TRBV5-1	TRBD2	TRBJ2-2
CASRPPGQGLNYGYTF	TGTGCCAGCAGACCACCGGGACAGGGCCTAAACTATGGCTACACCTTC	few	TRBV27	TRBD1	TRBJ1-2
CASSYGTNTEAFF	TGTGCCAGTAGTTATGGGACAAACACTGAAGCTTTCTTT	.	TRBV19	.	TRBJ1-1
CASSVDMGGYYGYTF	TGTGCCAGCAGCGTAGATATGGGGGGATACTATGGCTACACCTTC	few	TRBV9	.	TRBJ1-2
CASSLQGASSPLHF	TGTGCCAGCAGCTTGCAGGGGGCATCTTCACCCCTCCACTTT	.	TRBV5-4	TRBD1	TRBJ1-6
CASSLGSGGGNTIYF	TGCGCCAGCAGCTTGGGTTCAGGGGGCGGAAACACCATATATTTT	.	TRBV5-1	TRBD1	TRBJ1-3
CASSIDRVPNNEQFF	TGTGCCAGTAGTATTGACAGGGTCCCCAACAATGAGCAGTTCTTC	few	TRBV19	TRBD1	TRBJ2-1
CAINGQGTLNEQFF	TGTGCCATCAATGGACAGGGCACTTTGAATGAGCAGTTCTTC	.	TRBV10-3	TRBD1	TRBJ2-1
CASSVVKNTEAFF	TGTGCCAGTAGCGTAGTTAAGAACACTGAAGCTTTCTTT	.	TRBV9	.	TRBJ1-1
CASSQEQGRVSKNIQYF	TGCGCCAGCAGCCAAGAGCAGGGGCGGGTCTCCAAAAACATTCAGTACTTC	.	TRBV4-1	.	TRBJ2-4
CASSRGQDGNTIYF	TGTGCCAGCAGCCGGGGACAGGACGGAAACACCATATATTTT	.	TRBV7-9	TRBD1	TRBJ1-3
CASSFAQGAGNSPLHF	TGTGCCAGCAGCTTTGCACAGGGGGCTGGTAATTCACCCCTCCACTTT	.	TRBV5-4	TRBD1	TRBJ1-6
CASSQTGLAGAYQETQYF	TGCGCCAGCAGCCAAACGGGACTAGCGGGGGCCTACCAAGAGACCCAGTACTTC	few	TRBV4-1	TRBD2	TRBJ2-5
CASSLGGENLSEQYF	TGCGCCAGCAGCCTCGGCGGGGAGAATCTTAGCGAGCAGTACTTC	.	TRBV5-1	.	TRBJ2-7
CASSLARGYTEAFF	TGCGCCAGCAGCTTGGCCCGGGGGTACACTGAAGCTTTCTTT	few	TRBV5-1	.	TRBJ1-1
CASSPPGTGGSGNTIYF	TGTGCCAGCAGCCCCCCGGGGACAGGGGGTTCTGGAAACACCATATATTTT	.	TRBV7-3	TRBD1	TRBJ1-3
CASSVEVAGVEQFF	TGTGCCAGCAGCGTAGAAGTAGCGGGGGTAGAGCAGTTCTTC	.	TRBV9	TRBD2	TRBJ2-1
CASSIGGGGEKLFF	TGTGCCAGTAGTATAGGAGGGGGCGGGGAAAAACTGTTTTTT	.	TRBV19	TRBD1	TRBJ1-4
CASSAPTGGHEQFF	TGTGCCAGCAGCGCCCCGACGGGGGGACATGAGCAGTTCTTC	.	TRBV9	TRBD2	TRBJ2-1
CASSWGTGGVMGAYNEQFF	TGTGCCAGCTCGTGGGGGACAGGGGGAGTGATGGGGGCCTACAATGAGCAGTTCTTC	.	TRBV18	TRBD1	TRBJ2-1
CASSPGTGSVTNEKLFF	TGTGCCAGCAGCCCCGGGACAGGGTCAGTTACTAATGAAAAACTGTTTTTT	.	TRBV5-4	TRBD1	TRBJ1-4
CASSPRQLNTEAFF	TGTGCCAGCTCGCCCAGGCAACTGAACACTGAAGCTTTCTTT	.	TRBV18	.	TRBJ1-1
CASSQGVLYGYTF	TGCGCCAGCAGCCAAGGCGTACTCTATGGCTACACCTTC	.	TRBV4-1	.	TRBJ1-2
CASSTTGARYGYTF	TGTGCCAGTAGTACCACAGGGGCGAGATATGGCTACACCTTC	.	TRBV19	TRBD1	TRBJ1-2
CSARGHEKLFF	TGCAGTGCCAGGGGTCATGAAAAACTGTTTTTT	few	TRBV20-1	.	TRBJ1-4
CATSRDQQGWTDTQYF	TGTGCCACCAGCAGAGATCAGCAGGGGTGGACAGATACGCAGTATTTT	.	TRBV15	.	TRBJ2-3
CASSFIEGGSGYTF	TGTGCCAGCAGCTTTATCGAGGGCGGGTCTGGCTACACCTTC	.	TRBV5-6	.	TRBJ1-2